The 31 T cell receptor beta chains given below trace back to one sample, sequenced in a study of T cell repertoires in cytomegalovirus infection. Each CDR3 protein gets one entry after TCRdb re-called the reads with MiXCR. This table holds 200,000 to 250,000 distinct CDR3 sequences, 38% found once. Their recognized antigens are unknown. The source was CD8+ T cells from cultured PBMCs, collected from culture after CMV antigen stimulation. Every receptor here comes from a human donor in good health (CMV status not recorded). Some clones in this sample may be carry-over from other donors' samples.

The chain joins TRBV20-1 to TRBJ2-1; no firm D call. Germline-derived CDR1 and CDR2 are DFQATT and SNEGSKA (reference sequence). V was trimmed by 5 bases and J by 6 bases, leaving 17 bases between them. The CDR3 totals 14 residues. In DNA, the CDR3 is TGCAGTGCTTATTCCCCCGGAGCGCGCAATGAGCAGTTCTTC. Translating gives CSAYSPGARNEQFF.

This clonotype was seen ten or more times. The chain has TRBV27 and TRBJ1-5, with D unresolved. V lost 6 bases to trimming and J lost 0 bases, with 9 bases between them. CDR1 and CDR2 from the germline V gene are MNHEY and SMNVEV (reference sequence). The CDR3 loop spans 14 amino acids. The DNA for the CDR3 is TGTGCCAGCAGCTTACGGGGTAGCAATCAGCCCCAGCATTTT. Amino acids: CASSLRGSNQPQHF.

This clonotype came up a few times. This chain uses TRBV10-3 with TRBJ1-5, with D uncertain. The CDR3 length is 15 residues. V gave up 0 bases and J gave up 0 bases, with 6 bases separating them. CDR1 and CDR2 from the germline V gene are ENHRY and SYGVKD. In DNA, the CDR3 is TGTGCCATCAGTGAGTCTAGGAATAGCAATCAGCCCCAGCATTTT. It is translated as CAISESRNSNQPQHF.

This chain uses TRBV19 with TRBJ2-1; possibly TRBD2 for D (5 bases). From germline, CDR1 is LNHDA and CDR2 SQIVND (reference sequence). V was pared by 5 bases and J by 4 bases, with 21 bases between. The CDR3 covers 17 residues. The DNA of the CDR3 is TGTGCCAGTAGTGGGGAGTCCAGCGGAGTAACATACAATGAGCAGTTCTTC. This encodes CASSGESSGVTYNEQFF.

With regard to this clonotype: A read error may produce the germline difference seen at one junction end. V gene TRBV4-1 combines with J gene TRBJ2-7; D remains unclear. This CDR3 region has 14 residues. The germline CDR1 and CDR2 sequences are MGHRA and YSYEKL. CDR3 residues: CASSQERTGYEQYF. CDR3 sequence (DNA): TGTGCCAGCAGCCAAGAGAGGACCGGCTACGAGCAGTACTTC.

The rearrangement uses TRBV12-5 and TRBJ1-2; D remains ambiguous. Germline V CDR1 and CDR2: LGHNT, FRNRAP. V lost 6 bases and J lost 5, with 13 bases in between. The CDR3 has 13 residues. DNA for the CDR3: TGTGCTAGTGGCCAACACGGAGGGTATGGCTACACCTTC. It codes for CASGQHGGYGYTF. Based on the CDR3 plus reference TRBV12-5 and TRBJ1-2, the full variable domain is DARVTQTPRHKVTEMGQEVTMRCQPILGHNTVFWYRQTMMQGLELLAYFRNRAPLDDSGMPKDRFSAEMPDATLATLKIQPSEPRDSAVYFCASGQHGGYGYTFGSGTRLTVV.

This rearrangement joins TRBV2 to TRBJ2-1; 12 bases map to TRBD2. CDR3 size: 14 residues. Germline CDR1 SNHLY, CDR2 FYNNEI. Trimming took 8 bases from V and 2 from J; bases not matched to a gene: 1. The CDR3 sequence is CASSSGGAYNEQFF. The CDR3 coding sequence is TGTGCCAGCTCTAGCGGGGGGGCCTACAATGAGCAGTTCTTC.

The chain combines TRBV7-6 with TRBJ2-1; 9 bases align to TRBD2. Germline trimming cut 3 bases from V and 4 bases from J; bases unmatched to any gene: 7. The CDR3 covers 16 residues. Germline V CDR1 and CDR2: SGHVS, FNYEAQ. The CDR3 DNA sequence: TGTGCCAGCAGCTTTTCAGCGGGAGGAACATACAATGAGCAGTTCTTC. Translation gives CASSFSAGGTYNEQFF.

The chain employs TRBV5-6 and TRBJ1-6; 8 bases agree with TRBD1. Unmatched junction bases numbered 5, after V lost 0 bases and J lost 6 bases. The CDR3 runs to 16 residues. Germline CDR1 and CDR2: SGHDT and YYEEEE. The CDR3 DNA reads as TGTGCCAGCAGCTTGGTGGGACAGGTGGTTAATTCACCCCTCCACTTT. It translates to CASSLVGQVVNSPLHF.

The V and J genes are TRBV11-2 and TRBJ2-7; 8 bases are shared with TRBD1. Germline V gene data show CDR1 as SGHAT and CDR2 as FQNNGV. After removal of 5 bases from V and 3 bases from J, the junction contained 3 bases not matched to a gene. This CDR3 comprises 13 residues. The CDR3 region is CASSRTGNYEQYF. Written as DNA, the CDR3 is TGTGCCAGCAGCCGGACAGGGAACTACGAGCAGTACTTC.

This chain connects TRBV7-3 to TRBJ2-2; 11 bases align to TRBD2. Germline V lookup: CDR1 SGHTA, CDR2 FQGTGA. V shed 5 bases and J 8 bases; nucleotides not matched to a gene: 10. CDR3 length: 16 residues. This CDR3 reads CASSPPGTSGRGELFF. In nucleotides, the CDR3 is TGTGCCAGCAGCCCGCCGGGTACTAGCGGGAGAGGGGAGCTGTTTTTT.

The genes are TRBV7-3 and TRBJ2-2; TRBD2 agrees at 10 bases. Per the germline V gene, CDR1 is SGHTA and CDR2 is FQGTGA. This CDR3 is 17 amino acids long. The J segment lost 3 bases and the V segment lost 5 bases, leaving 9 bases of the junction unmatched. CDR3 region: CASSPRSGRGYTGELFF. CDR3 DNA: TGTGCCAGCAGCCCAAGGAGCGGGAGGGGGTACACCGGGGAGCTGTTTTTT. The whole variable domain, filled in from reference TRBV7-3 and TRBJ2-2, reads GAGVSQTPSNKVTEKGKYVELRCDPISGHTALYWYRQSLGQGPEFLIYFQGTGAADDSGLPNDRFFAVRPEGSVSTLKIQRTERGDSAVYLCASSPRSGRGYTGELFFGEGSRLTVL.

V gene TRBV20-1 combines with J gene TRBJ2-2; D is uncertain. The germline gives CDR1 DFQATT, CDR2 SNEGSKA (reference sequence). The V and J ends lost 2 bases and 4 bases respectively, with 11 bases between them. The CDR3 contains 14 residues. CDR3 sequence: CSARWFGGTGELFF. The CDR3 nucleotides are TGCAGTGCTAGATGGTTCGGCGGCACCGGGGAGCTGTTTTTT.

This chain links TRBV6-6 with TRBJ2-3, with 7 bases fitting TRBD1. The CDR3 runs to 12 residues. Germline CDR1 and CDR2: MNHNY and SVGAGI (reference sequence). The ends lost 5 bases at V and 4 bases at J; junction bases unmatched: 0. CDR3: CASSTGADTQYF. In nucleotides, the CDR3 is TGTGCCAGCAGTACAGGGGCAGATACGCAGTATTTT.

The V call is TRBV6-8, the J call TRBJ1-1, with D possibly matching TRBD1 (5 bases). Germline V lookup: CDR1 MNHGY, CDR2 SAAAGT. The CDR3 is made up of 14 amino acids. The ends were cut back, 4 bases at V and 4 bases at J, with 13 bases in the middle. The CDR3 is CASSSQTGGTEAFF. The CDR3 DNA sequence: TGTGCCAGCAGTTCACAGACGGGGGGCACTGAAGCTTTCTTT.

V and J are TRBV29-1 and TRBJ2-2; D is possibly TRBD2 (6 bases). This CDR3 is 15 amino acids long. From germline, CDR1 is SQVTM and CDR2 ANQGSEA. Trimming took off 0 bases at V and 7 bases at J, with 15 bases between the two ends. CDR3 sequence: CSVEDNGGISGELFF. The CDR3 nucleotides are TGCAGCGTTGAAGATAATGGGGGGATCAGCGGGGAGCTGTTTTTT.

This clonotype has a count of ten or more. CDR3 loop: CASSPPDRSSVEQYF. CDR3 nucleotides: TGTGCCAGCAGCCCGCCGGACAGGAGCTCGGTCGAGCAGTACTTC. The chain carries TRBV7-8 and TRBJ2-7; the match to TRBD1 covers 7 bases. The CDR3 is 15 amino acids. Germline V gene data show CDR1 as SGHVS and CDR2 as FQNEAQ. J lost 6 bases, V lost 5 bases, and 13 bases had no gene match.

The sample holds a few counts of this clonotype. This chain connects TRBV7-2 to TRBJ2-1; 11 positions match TRBD2. V shed 3 bases and J 5 bases; nucleotides not matched to a gene: 3. Germline V gene sequence: CDR1 SGHTA, CDR2 FQGNSA. This CDR3 region has 15 residues. DNA for the CDR3: TGTGCCAGCAGCTTCGGGACTAGCGGTCACAATGAGCAGTTCTTC. Its protein is CASSFGTSGHNEQFF.

This clonotype was seen only a few times. The J gene is TRBJ1-1, the V gene TRBV27; D remains unclear. The CDR3 length is 13 residues. CDR1 is MNHEY and CDR2 is SMNVEV in the germline V gene (reference sequence). The V and J ends lost 5 bases and 3 bases respectively, with 10 bases between them. CDR3 DNA sequence: TGTGCCAGCAGTCCCGAGTGGTACACTGAAGCTTTCTTT. Translation: CASSPEWYTEAFF.

This clonotype came up a few times. The chain carries TRBV11-2 and TRBJ2-3; perhaps TRBD1 as D (6 bases). Trimming took off 7 bases at V and 2 bases at J, with 16 bases between the two ends. Per germline, CDR1 SGHAT and CDR2 FQNNGV. The CDR3 contains 15 residues. The CDR3 protein is CASTPEGVYTDTQYF. In DNA, the CDR3 is TGTGCCAGCACCCCCGAGGGGGTCTACACAGATACGCAGTATTTT.

This clonotype was counted ten times or more. J is TRBJ2-5 and V is TRBV4-2, with 16 bases aligning to TRBD2. This CDR3 has 20 residues. V shed 0 bases, J shed 2 bases, and the junction held 9 bases outside the gene matches. CDR1 and CDR2 (germline): LGHNA, YNFKEQ. In DNA form, the CDR3 reads TGTGCCAGCAGCCAAGAACAAGCGGGACTAGCGGGAGGGCCGCAAGAGACCCAGTACTTC. This encodes CASSQEQAGLAGGPQETQYF.

CDR3 DNA: TGTGCCAGTAGTATAGATACCCTCACAGGGGGCTGGGGTCAGCCCCAGCATTTT. As protein: CASSIDTLTGGWGQPQHF. V and J are TRBV19 and TRBJ1-5; 9 bases line up with TRBD1. The V segment lost 0 bases and the J segment 6 bases; nucleotides outside the gene matches: 12. CDR3 length: 18 residues. The germline gives CDR1 LNHDA, CDR2 SQIVND (reference sequence).

V and J are TRBV7-8 and TRBJ2-5; 9 bases align to TRBD1. Trimming cost V 1 base and J 5 bases; bases outside gene matches: 8. Per the germline V gene, CDR1 is SGHVS and CDR2 is FQNEAQ. CDR3 length: 16 residues. The CDR3 DNA sequence: TGTGCCAGCAGCTTAGAAGGAGGACAGGGGAGGGAGACCCAGTACTTC. Translated: CASSLEGGQGRETQYF.

The chain employs TRBV13 and TRBJ1-1, with a weak D call TRBD1 (5 bases). V lost 4 bases, J lost 3 bases, and 21 bases lay in between. The CDR3 totals 17 residues. Germline-derived CDR1 and CDR2 are PRHDT and FYEKMQ (reference sequence). The CDR3 spells CASSSPRQTSLYTEAFF. The CDR3 bases are TGTGCCAGCAGCTCACCCAGACAGACCTCCTTGTACACTGAAGCTTTCTTT.

The rearrangement links TRBV20-1 to TRBJ2-7, with 7 nucleotides matching TRBD2. CDR1 is DFQATT and CDR2 is SNEGSKA in the germline V gene (reference sequence). The CDR3 runs to 13 residues. V dropped 3 bases and J dropped 0; count of bases not matched to a gene: 2. The CDR3 is CSASGRISYEQYF. CDR3 in DNA: TGCAGTGCTAGCGGGAGGATCTCCTACGAGCAGTACTTC.

The rearrangement joins TRBV7-9 to TRBJ1-2; 11 positions agree with TRBD1. The CDR3 totals 14 residues. Germline-derived CDR1 and CDR2 are SEHNR and FQNEAQ (reference sequence). V lost 5 bases to trimming and J lost 6 bases; unmatched junction nucleotides: 5. This CDR3 reads CASSLGQGVNGYTF. CDR3 nucleotide sequence: TGTGCCAGCAGCCTGGGACAGGGGGTAAATGGCTACACCTTC.

The chain links TRBV7-4 to TRBJ2-7, with 7 bases aligning to TRBD1. After removal of 7 bases from V and 5 bases from J, the junction contained 8 bases not matched to a gene. Germline CDR1 and CDR2: SGHVT and SQSDAQ. The CDR3 runs 13 residues. This CDR3 is CASTQGGLHEQYF. The CDR3 bases are TGTGCCAGCACCCAAGGGGGCTTGCACGAGCAGTACTTC.

This chain uses TRBV6-6 with TRBJ2-3; perhaps D is TRBD1 or TRBD2 (5 bases each). CDR1 is MNHNY and CDR2 is SVGAGI in the germline V gene (reference sequence). Trimming took 6 bases from V and 1 from J, leaving 14 bases between them. There are 15 residues in the CDR3. CDR3 sequence (DNA): TGTGCCAGCAGGGTGAGGGACGCAGGCACAGATACGCAGTATTTT. Translating gives CASRVRDAGTDTQYF.

The table lists this clonotype with many counts. This sequence joins TRBV7-2 and TRBJ1-5; D uncertain. The CDR3 extends over 14 amino acids. Germline V gene sequence: CDR1 SGHTA, CDR2 FQGNSA. V was pared by 3 bases and J by 0 bases, with 6 bases between. Written as DNA, the CDR3 is TGTGCCAGCAGCTTTGACAATAGCAATCAGCCCCAGCATTTT. The encoded protein is CASSFDNSNQPQHF.

The V gene is TRBV27, the J gene TRBJ2-7; D tentatively fits TRBD1 or TRBD2 (5 bases each). CDR1 and CDR2 (germline): MNHEY, SMNVEV (reference sequence). This CDR3 region has 15 residues. Deletions cut 6 bases from V and 6 bases from J, with 21 bases between. CDR3 residues: CASSPRGSPFSEQYF. In DNA, the CDR3 is TGTGCCAGCAGCCCCCGGGGCAGCCCGTTCTCCGAGCAGTACTTC.

The chain joins TRBV27 to TRBJ2-1; 10 nucleotides align to TRBD2. Trimming removed 2 bases from V and 4 bases from J; junction bases left unmatched: 5. The CDR3 has 16 residues. Germline-derived CDR1 and CDR2 are MNHEY and SMNVEV (reference sequence). CDR3 amino acids: CASSLKTSGYYNEQFF. The DNA for the CDR3 is TGTGCCAGCAGTTTAAAGACTAGCGGGTATTACAATGAGCAGTTCTTC.